This paragraph reports one T cell receptor (beta chain). This clone showed up just a few times. This receptor's antigen is unknown. No much larger clone is present one base from it, and per-base qualities are unavailable. Library preparation used the immunoSEQ multiplex PCR assay. The multiplex PCR relied on a mix of 60 forward primers for TCR Vbeta segments and 13 reverse primers for TCR Jbeta segments. A multiplex PCR assay on genomic DNA amplified the CDR3 region of rearranged TCR beta genes. Amplified TCR beta libraries were sequenced as 87-base-pair reads on the Illumina HiSeq System. From the authors' description of their analysis: A later analysis tallied approximately 87 million unique TCR beta chains across the 700 or so repertoires, and approximately 12 million of those chains were shared by two or more donors. Raw reads were error-corrected and collapsed into unique sequences with a nearest-neighbor algorithm that merged closely related sequences to remove PCR and sequencing errors. Alignment of CDR3 sequences to IMGT reference sequences was used to assign V, D and J gene segments. For a sequence to be retained, a match of at least six nucleotides to both a V gene segment and a J gene segment was required. Rearrangements were called productive when the CDR3 lacked stop codons and stayed in frame with V and J; all others were non-productive. Following IMGT convention, CDR3 was defined as the stretch from the second conserved V-encoded cysteine to the conserved J-encoded phenylalanine. The earlier analysis of about 590 of the donors excluded sequences that lacked an unambiguous match to a single V gene segment. In an earlier analysis of some 590 of the donors, V segments were called functional above 56.7% productive rearrangements and were called segregating when the between-donor standard deviation exceeded 5%. A statistical classification framework was built for diagnosing cytomegalovirus status from the catalog of TCR beta chain sequences. In a later analysis, V and J genes were assigned by comparing TCR nucleotide sequences against IMGT/GENE-DB human TR gene sequences. In a later analysis, CDR3 sequences and most-parsimonious VDJ recombination scenarios were assigned using the TCRdist pipeline. In a later analysis, each TCR beta chain was defined by its CDR3 amino acid sequence together with its V-gene family, and reads without a unique V-gene family were excluded. In a later analysis, around 600 highly shared, low-generation-probability nucleotide sequences were removed to address suspected cross-contamination and a sequencing artifact. In a later analysis, a clonal expansion index for each public chain was calculated from normalized within-repertoire ranks of inferred template counts. Generation probabilities in a later analysis came from a VDJ recombination model fitted to out-of-frame rearrangements, and those results were checked against IGoR. In a later analysis, TCR-TCR, TCR-HLA and TCR-CMV co-occurrence was scored with hypergeometric tests, and a repertoire-size bias correction was applied to TCR pairs. A later analysis estimated false discovery rates by permuting HLA or CMV assignments 20 times. In a later analysis, co-occurring TCRs were grouped with DBSCAN, and TCRdist sequence similarity was added when clustering was performed within HLA-allele-positive subsets. For co-occurrence clustering, repertoires with fewer than 30,000 or more than 120,000 public chains were excluded, along with about five repertoires with anomalous nucleotide sharing. TCRdb holds this immuneACCESS table with in-frame rearrangements only. Some clones are missing; in checked studies, unresolved V genes explain under half, and the rest has no known cause. D and trimming were read from the DNA, whereas the V and J calls and clone size are those reported in that table. The sample table lists approximately 120,000 clones, under 12% of them with a count of one. The ten biggest clones cover 4.6% of the sample.

This sample is drawn from a study of cytomegalovirus exposure and HLA in healthy donors (dated by TCRdb to about 2017). Context from the whole study: An earlier analysis of 550 to 700 of the donors reported 250 to 300 Gb of sequence data and roughly 100 million unique TCR beta sequences from 150 million to 200 million T cells. About 280 gigabases of sequencing data and roughly 81 million unique TCR sequences made up an early release that covered nearly 650 HLA-typed donors. Among the approximately 400 genotyped donors, roughly 80% belonged to the genetic ancestry cluster associated with self-reported Caucasian donors. The study aimed to test whether signatures of past pathogen exposure could be identified by cataloging public T cell receptors. The study profiled the T cell repertoires of about 640 subjects by immunosequencing and related them to cytomegalovirus serostatus. A separate validation cohort of about 110 different subjects was used in addition to the roughly 670-subject first cohort. The study combined high-throughput TCR immunosequencing, statistical association of individual TCRs with disease status, and machine learning to predict cytomegalovirus infection status. A later analysis re-examined previously published TCR beta repertoires from more than 600 donors and added high-resolution HLA genotyping to investigate patterns of TCR occurrence. Rather than using new phenotypic data, the later analysis identified candidate immune exposures from TCR beta sequences and from how often those sequences occurred across donors. To decide whether each TCR beta V gene segment behaved as functional or pseudogenic, an earlier analysis of some 600 of the donors relied on high-throughput TCR beta sequencing. Donor age, sex, ethnicity and CMV serostatus were compiled alongside the repertoire data. A later genetic analysis used genome-wide SNP genotypes for about 55% of the 666 donors, treating that subset as a discovery cohort. All discovery cohort repertoires had been generated using a single sequencing platform. HLA typing included class I and class II loci at four-digit resolution. The number of donors typed differed by locus, with 629-630 for A, B, C, DRB1 and DQB1, around 500 for DQA1, over 600 for DPA1, and around 460 for DPB1. Several DR-DQ haplotypes were treated as single units for association and clustering because of strong linkage in the cohort. Among roughly 400 genotyped donors of the cohort, an average of roughly 230,000 unique TCR beta nucleotide sequences was sequenced per donor, of which about 18% were non-productive. Broad study findings and their caveats: The cohort was sequenced for TCR beta chains only, and without alpha or paired-chain data the features that could be detected were limited. The classifier was reported to diagnose cytomegalovirus status with high specificity and sensitivity in both the original cohort and the validation cohort. Several of the top co-occurrence clusters appeared to be linked to parvovirus B19, influenza, CMV and Epstein-Barr virus, according to a later analysis. Linkage disequilibrium might explain the correlated functional status among segregating V segments, but an unknown experimental factor could not be ruled out. In a later analysis, HLA-associated TCR beta chains were found to be more clonally expanded and to have lower generation probabilities than equally common non-associated chains. A further reported finding was that TCR beta sequences accurately predicted the HLA-A and HLA-B alleles for most subjects in the first cohort. CMV serostatus was the only immune exposure information available for the cohort. Presence/absence analyses assumed roughly uniform sequencing depth across donors, an assumption that may not hold. In a later genetic analysis, fewer N-insertions in productive TCRs were reported among donors in an Asian-associated ancestry cluster than the roughly 700-donor mean. The 87-base-pair reads could not distinguish some IMGT-functional V segments, including TRBV6-2 and TRBV6-3, so those segments were excluded. A few of the identified cytomegalovirus-associated TCR beta chains were confirmed in vitro to be specific for cytomegalovirus antigens. According to a later analysis, most CMV-associated TCR beta chains appeared to be HLA-restricted, and the HLA associations seemed to be driven largely by CMV exposure. Because counts were too low, 15 to 20 rarely observed V segments, including chromosome 9 orphons, were excluded from the earlier analysis of 587 of the donors. Across donors, most TCR sequences were observed very rarely, whereas some public TCRs were present in many individuals. A total of 150 to 200 TCR beta chains were listed by the study as associated with cytomegalovirus. A cluster of highly shared sequence variants was judged likely to be a technical artifact of the sequencing pipeline. In a later analysis, the rate of TCR association differed among HLA loci, with DRB1 alleles having the most associated TCRs and HLA-C alleles having the fewest. According to the authors, the approach could potentially be generalized to other disease states and immunological phenotypes. When HLA alleles, especially DR and DQ, strongly co-occurred, attributing TCR associations to individual alleles was difficult. In an earlier analysis of approximately 590 of the donors, most TCR beta V segments appeared in productive rearrangements about 90% or about 30% of the time, broadly matching IMGT annotations. Because some donors lacked HLA typing at each locus, the association tests relied only on the typed subset. A later analysis associated 17,000 or so TCR beta sequences with specific HLA alleles at a false discovery rate of 0.05. V-gene and J-gene trimming of TCR beta chains was associated with a missense DCLRE1C variant in a later genetic analysis, and the association was replicated in an independent cohort.

CDR1 and CDR2, per the germline V gene, are SGHAT and FQNNGV. The CDR3 spans 14 residues, from the cysteine through the phenylalanine. Just the 42-base CDR3 DNA is kept, in frame starting at base 1. Trimming at the junction amounts to 1 base on V and 2 bases on J, and the germline ends lie 9 bases apart. The cohort was made up of about 610 healthy bone marrow donors. At the time of sampling, every cohort member was nominally healthy, though immune exposures that went unrecorded were likely present. The donor was CMV seropositive and was included in the group of almost 300 seropositive cohort members. A peripheral blood sample was provided by each donor, and peripheral blood mononuclear cells were used for TCR beta sequencing. Genomic DNA was extracted from the blood cell samples with the Qiagen DNeasy Blood Extraction Kit.

The sample was PBMCs. This sequence uses TRBV11-2 and TRBJ2-7; the D gene cannot be named for sure. The receptor was derived from a woman between 18 and 29 years old in good health and CMV-seropositive. The DNA is TGTGCCAGCAGCTTAGGAGAGAAAGCCTACGAGCAGTACTTC. This yields the protein CASSLGEKAYEQYF.